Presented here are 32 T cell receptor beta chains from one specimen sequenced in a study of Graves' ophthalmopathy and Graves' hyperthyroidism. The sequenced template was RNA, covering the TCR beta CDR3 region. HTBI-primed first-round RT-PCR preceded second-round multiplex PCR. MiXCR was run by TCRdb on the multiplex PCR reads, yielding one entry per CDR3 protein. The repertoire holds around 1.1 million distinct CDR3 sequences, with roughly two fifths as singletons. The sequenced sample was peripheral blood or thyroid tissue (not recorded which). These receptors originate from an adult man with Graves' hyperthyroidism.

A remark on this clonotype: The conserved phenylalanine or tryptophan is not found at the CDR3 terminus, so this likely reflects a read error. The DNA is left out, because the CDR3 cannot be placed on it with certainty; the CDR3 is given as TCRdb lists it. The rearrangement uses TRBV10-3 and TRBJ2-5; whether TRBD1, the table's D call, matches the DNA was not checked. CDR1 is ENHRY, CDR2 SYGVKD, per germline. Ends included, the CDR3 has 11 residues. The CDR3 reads CAISVSPDRYT.

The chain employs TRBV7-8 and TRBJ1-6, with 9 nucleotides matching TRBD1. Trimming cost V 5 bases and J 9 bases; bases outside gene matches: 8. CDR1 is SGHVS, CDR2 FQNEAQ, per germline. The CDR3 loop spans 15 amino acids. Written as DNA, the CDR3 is TGTGCCAGCAGCCAGGGACAGGGTGGTGGTTCACCCCTCCACTTT. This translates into CASSQGQGGGSPLHF.

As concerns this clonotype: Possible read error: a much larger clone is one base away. CDR3 protein: CAGSRGQGDHTEAFF. CDR3 nucleotide sequence: TGTGCCGGCAGCCGAGGACAGGGAGACCACACTGAAGCTTTCTTT. V and J are TRBV7-9 and TRBJ1-1; 8 positions agree with TRBD1. Germline V gene data show CDR1 as SEHNR and CDR2 as FQNEAQ (reference sequence). The CDR3 is 15 residues long.

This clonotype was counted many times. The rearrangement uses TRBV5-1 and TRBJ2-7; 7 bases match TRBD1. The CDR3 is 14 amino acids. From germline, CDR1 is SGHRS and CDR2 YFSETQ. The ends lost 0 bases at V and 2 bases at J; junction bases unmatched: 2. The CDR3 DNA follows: TGCGCCAGCAGCTTGGGGACAGGAGCCTACGAGCAGTACTTC. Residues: CASSLGTGAYEQYF.

As DNA, the CDR3 is TGTGCCAGCAGCTTCGCGGGGACAGGTCCTTACACTGAAGCTTTCTTT. Amino acid sequence: CASSFAGTGPYTEAFF. The chain carries TRBV7-2 and TRBJ1-1; 8 bases are a match to TRBD1. The CDR3 has 16 amino acids. CDR1 is SGHTA, CDR2 FQGNSA, per germline. The ends lost 3 bases at V and 3 bases at J; junction bases unmatched: 9.

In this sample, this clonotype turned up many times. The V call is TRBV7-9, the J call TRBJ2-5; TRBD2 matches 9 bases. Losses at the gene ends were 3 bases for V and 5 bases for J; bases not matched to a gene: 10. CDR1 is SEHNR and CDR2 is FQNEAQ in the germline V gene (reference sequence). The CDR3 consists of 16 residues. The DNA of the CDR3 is TGTGCCAGCAGCTTTCGCGGGGGGGCGTCTCGGGAGACCCAGTACTTC. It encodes CASSFRGGASRETQYF.

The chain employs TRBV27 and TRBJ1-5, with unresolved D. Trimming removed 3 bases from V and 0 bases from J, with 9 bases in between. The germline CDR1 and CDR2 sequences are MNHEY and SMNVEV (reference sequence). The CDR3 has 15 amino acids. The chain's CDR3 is CASSLQATSNQPQHF. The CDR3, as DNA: TGTGCCAGCAGTTTGCAGGCCACTAGCAATCAGCCCCAGCATTTT.

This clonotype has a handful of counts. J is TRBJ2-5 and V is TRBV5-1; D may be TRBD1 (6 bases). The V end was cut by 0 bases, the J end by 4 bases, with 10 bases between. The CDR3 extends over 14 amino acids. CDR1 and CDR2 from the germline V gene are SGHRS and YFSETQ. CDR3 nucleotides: TGCGCCAGCAGCTTGGAAAGAGGGGGAGAGACCCAGTACTTC. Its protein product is CASSLERGGETQYF.

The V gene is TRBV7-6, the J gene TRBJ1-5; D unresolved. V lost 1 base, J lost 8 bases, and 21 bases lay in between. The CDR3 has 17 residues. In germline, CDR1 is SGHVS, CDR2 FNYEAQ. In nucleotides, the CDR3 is TGTGCCAGCAGCTTAGGAAAGGTTGAACGGCAAAGGGAGCCCCAGCATTTT. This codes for CASSLGKVERQREPQHF.

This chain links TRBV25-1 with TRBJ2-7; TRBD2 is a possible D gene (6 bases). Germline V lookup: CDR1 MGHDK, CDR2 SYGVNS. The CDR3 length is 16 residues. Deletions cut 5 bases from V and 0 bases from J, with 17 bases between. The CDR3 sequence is CASSLDPQRASYEQYF. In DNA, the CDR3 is TGTGCCAGCAGTTTAGATCCCCAGCGGGCCTCCTACGAGCAGTACTTC.

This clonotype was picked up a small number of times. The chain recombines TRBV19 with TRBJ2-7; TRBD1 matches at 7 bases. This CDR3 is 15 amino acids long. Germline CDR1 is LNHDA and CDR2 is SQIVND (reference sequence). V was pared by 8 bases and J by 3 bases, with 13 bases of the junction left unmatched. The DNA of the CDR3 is TGTGCCAGTGCTACACCCGGGACAGAAATCTACGAGCAGTACTTC. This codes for CASATPGTEIYEQYF. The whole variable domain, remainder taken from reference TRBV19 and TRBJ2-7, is DGGITQSPKYLFRKEGQNVTLSCEQNLNHDAMYWYRQDPGQGLRLIYYSQIVNDFQKGDIAEGYSVSREKKESFPLTVTSAQKNPTAFYLCASATPGTEIYEQYFGPGTRLTVT.

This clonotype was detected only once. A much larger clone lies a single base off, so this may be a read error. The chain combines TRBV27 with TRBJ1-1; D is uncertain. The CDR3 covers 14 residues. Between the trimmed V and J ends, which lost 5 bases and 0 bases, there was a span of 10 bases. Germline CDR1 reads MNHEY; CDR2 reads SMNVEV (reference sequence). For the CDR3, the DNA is TGTGCCAGCAGTGAGGGATCGATGAACACTGAAGCTTTCTTT. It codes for CASSEGSMNTEAFF.

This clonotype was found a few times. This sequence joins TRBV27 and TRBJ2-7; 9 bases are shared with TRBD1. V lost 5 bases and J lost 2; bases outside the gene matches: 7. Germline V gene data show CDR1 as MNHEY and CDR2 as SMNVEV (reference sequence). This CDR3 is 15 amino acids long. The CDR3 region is CASSGGTGPTYEQYF. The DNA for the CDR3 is TGTGCCAGCAGTGGGGGGACAGGGCCAACCTACGAGCAGTACTTC.

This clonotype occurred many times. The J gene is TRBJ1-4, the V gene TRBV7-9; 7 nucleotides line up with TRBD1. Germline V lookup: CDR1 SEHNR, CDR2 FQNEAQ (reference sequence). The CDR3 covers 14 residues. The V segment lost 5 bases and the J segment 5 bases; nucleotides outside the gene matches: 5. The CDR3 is CASSASTGNEKLFF. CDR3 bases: TGTGCCAGCAGCGCGTCGACAGGGAATGAAAAACTGTTTTTT.

CDR3 sequence: CASSPQGASYNSPLHF. The CDR3 DNA reads as TGTGCCAGCAGCCCACAAGGGGCTTCCTATAATTCACCCCTCCACTTT. The J gene is TRBJ1-6, the V gene TRBV5-6; D might be TRBD1 (5 bases). Germline lookup yields CDR1 SGHDT and CDR2 YYEEEE. Trimming removed 4 bases at V and 1 base at J, with 12 bases between. The CDR3 length is 16 residues. Looking up the rest from reference TRBV5-6 and TRBJ1-6 gives the full variable domain: DAGVTQSPTHLIKTRGQQVTLRCSPKSGHDTVSWYQQALGQGPQFIFQYYEEEERQRGNFPDRFSGHQFPNYSSELNVNALLLGDSALYLCASSPQGASYNSPLHFGNGTRLTVT.

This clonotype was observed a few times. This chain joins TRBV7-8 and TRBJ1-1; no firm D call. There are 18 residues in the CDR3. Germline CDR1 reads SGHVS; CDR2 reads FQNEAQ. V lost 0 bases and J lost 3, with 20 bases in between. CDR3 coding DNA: TGTGCCAGCAGCTTAGCCCCTTTGAGTGAGGAGTTATACACTGAAGCTTTCTTT. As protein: CASSLAPLSEELYTEAFF.

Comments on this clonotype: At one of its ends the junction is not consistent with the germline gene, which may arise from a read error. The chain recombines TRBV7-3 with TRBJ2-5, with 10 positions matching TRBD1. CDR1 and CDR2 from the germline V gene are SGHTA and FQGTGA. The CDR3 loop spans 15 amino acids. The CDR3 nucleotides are TGCGCCAGCAGCTTGGATGGGACAGGGGCTGAGACCCAGTACTTC. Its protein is CASSLDGTGAETQYF.

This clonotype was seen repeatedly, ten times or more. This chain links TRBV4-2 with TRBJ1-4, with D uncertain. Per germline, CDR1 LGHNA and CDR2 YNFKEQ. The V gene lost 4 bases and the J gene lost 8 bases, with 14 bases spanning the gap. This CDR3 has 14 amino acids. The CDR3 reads CASSRRVSEEKLFF. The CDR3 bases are TGTGCCAGCAGCCGAAGAGTGAGTGAGGAAAAACTGTTTTTT.

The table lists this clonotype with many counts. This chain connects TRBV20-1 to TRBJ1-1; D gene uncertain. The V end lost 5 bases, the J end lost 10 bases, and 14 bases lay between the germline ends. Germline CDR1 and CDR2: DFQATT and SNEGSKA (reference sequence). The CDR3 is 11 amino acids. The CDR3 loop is CSAGEGAGAFF. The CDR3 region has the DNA TGCAGTGCTGGGGAGGGAGCAGGAGCTTTCTTT.

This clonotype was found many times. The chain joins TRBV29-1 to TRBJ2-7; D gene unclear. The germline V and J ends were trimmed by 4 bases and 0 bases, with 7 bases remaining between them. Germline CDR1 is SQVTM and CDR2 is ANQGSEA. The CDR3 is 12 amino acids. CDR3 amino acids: CSVVSDSYEQYF. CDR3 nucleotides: TGCAGCGTTGTAAGCGACTCCTACGAGCAGTACTTC.

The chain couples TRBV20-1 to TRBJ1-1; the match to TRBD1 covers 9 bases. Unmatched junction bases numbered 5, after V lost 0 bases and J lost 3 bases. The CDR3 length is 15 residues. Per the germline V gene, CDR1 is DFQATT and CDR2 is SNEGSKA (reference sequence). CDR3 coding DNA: TGCAGTGCTAGAGATCCAAGGACAGGGGACACTGAAGCTTTCTTT. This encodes CSARDPRTGDTEAFF.

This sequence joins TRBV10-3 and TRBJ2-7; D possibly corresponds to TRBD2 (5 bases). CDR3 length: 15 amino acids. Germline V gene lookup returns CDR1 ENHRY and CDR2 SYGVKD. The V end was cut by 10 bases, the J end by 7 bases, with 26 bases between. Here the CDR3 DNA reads TGTGCCAGCAGCCAAGATGGCGGCGGGCTTAGGGAGCAGTACTTC. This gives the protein CASSQDGGGLREQYF.

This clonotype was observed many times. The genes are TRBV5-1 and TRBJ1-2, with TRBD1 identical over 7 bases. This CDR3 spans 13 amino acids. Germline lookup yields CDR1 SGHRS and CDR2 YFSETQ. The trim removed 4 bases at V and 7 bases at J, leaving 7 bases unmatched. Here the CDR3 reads CASSPTGYGGYTF. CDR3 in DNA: TGCGCCAGCAGCCCGACAGGGTACGGTGGCTACACCTTC.

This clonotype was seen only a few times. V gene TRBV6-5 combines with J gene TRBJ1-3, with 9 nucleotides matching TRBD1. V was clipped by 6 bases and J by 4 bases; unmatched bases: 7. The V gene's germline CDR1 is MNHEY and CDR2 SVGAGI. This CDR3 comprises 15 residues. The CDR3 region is CASSRGQGTGNTIYF. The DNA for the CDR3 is TGTGCCAGCAGCCGCGGACAGGGGACCGGAAACACCATATATTTT.

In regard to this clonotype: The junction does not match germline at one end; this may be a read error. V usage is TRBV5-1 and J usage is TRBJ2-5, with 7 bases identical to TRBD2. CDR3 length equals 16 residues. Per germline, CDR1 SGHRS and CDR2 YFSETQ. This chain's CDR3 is CASSLVAWREKETQYF. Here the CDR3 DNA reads TGTGCCAGCAGCTTAGTGGCTTGGCGGGAGAAGGAGACCCAGTACTTC.

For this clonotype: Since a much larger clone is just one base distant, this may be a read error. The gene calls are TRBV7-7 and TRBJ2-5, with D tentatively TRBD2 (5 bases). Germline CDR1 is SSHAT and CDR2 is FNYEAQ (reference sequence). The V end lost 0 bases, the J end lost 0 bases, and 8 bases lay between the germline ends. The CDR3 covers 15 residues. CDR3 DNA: TGTGCCAGCAGCTTAGCGGGAGAGAACCAAGAGACCCAGTACTTC. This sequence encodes CASSLAGENQETQYF.

The chain's CDR3 is CASSLEGPGAGSEAFF. The CDR3 bases are TGTGCCAGCAGCTTAGAGGGGCCGGGGGCCGGTTCTGAAGCTTTCTTT. The gene calls are TRBV7-9 and TRBJ1-1; TRBD1 is a possible D gene (6 bases). There are 16 residues in the CDR3. With 1 base removed from V and 6 bases from J, the gap between germline ends came to 18 bases. The V gene's germline CDR1 is SEHNR and CDR2 FQNEAQ (reference sequence). Looking up the rest from reference TRBV7-9 and TRBJ1-1 gives the full variable domain: DTGVSQNPRHKITKRGQNVTFRCDPISEHNRLYWYRQTLGQGPEFLTYFQNEAQLEKSRLLSDRFSAERPKGSFSTLEIQRTEQGDSAMYLCASSLEGPGAGSEAFFGQGTRLTVV.

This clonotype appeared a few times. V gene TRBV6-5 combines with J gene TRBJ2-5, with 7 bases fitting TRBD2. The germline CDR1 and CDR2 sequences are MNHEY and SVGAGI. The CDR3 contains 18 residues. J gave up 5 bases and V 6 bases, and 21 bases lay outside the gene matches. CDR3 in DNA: TGTGCCAGCAGGACAAATCCAGCGGGGTATTCCTTCGGGGAGACCCAGTACTTC. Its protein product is CASRTNPAGYSFGETQYF.

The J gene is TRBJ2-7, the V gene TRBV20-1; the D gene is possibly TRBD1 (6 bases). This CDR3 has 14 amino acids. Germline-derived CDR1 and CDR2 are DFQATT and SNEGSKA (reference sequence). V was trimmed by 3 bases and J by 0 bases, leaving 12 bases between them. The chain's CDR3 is CSASGGQSSYEQYF. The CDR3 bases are TGCAGTGCTAGCGGAGGACAGAGCTCCTACGAGCAGTACTTC.

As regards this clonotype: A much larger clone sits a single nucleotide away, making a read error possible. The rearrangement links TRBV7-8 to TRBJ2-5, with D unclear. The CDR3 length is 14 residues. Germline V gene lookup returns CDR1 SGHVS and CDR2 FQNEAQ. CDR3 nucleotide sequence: TGTGCCAGCAGCCCGTCTAGAAGACAAGAGGCCCAGTACTTC. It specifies CASSPSRRQEAQYF.

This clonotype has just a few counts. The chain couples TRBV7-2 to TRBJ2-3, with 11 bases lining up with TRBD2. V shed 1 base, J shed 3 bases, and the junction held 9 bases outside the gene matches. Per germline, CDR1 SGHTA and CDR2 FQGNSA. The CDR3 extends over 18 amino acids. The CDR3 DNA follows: TGTGCCAGCAGCTTAGGTGCTAGCGGGGGGTATTGGACAGATACGCAGTATTTT. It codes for CASSLGASGGYWTDTQYF.

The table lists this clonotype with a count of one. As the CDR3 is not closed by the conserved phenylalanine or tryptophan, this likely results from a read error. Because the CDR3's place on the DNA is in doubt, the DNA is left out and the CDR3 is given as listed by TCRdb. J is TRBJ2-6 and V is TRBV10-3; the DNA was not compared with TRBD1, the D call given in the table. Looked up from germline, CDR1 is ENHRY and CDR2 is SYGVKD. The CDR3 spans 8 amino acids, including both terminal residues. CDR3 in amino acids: CAISEEGQ.